This is a list of T cell receptor beta chains from one sample in a study of T cells in Graves' hyperthyroidism and ophthalmopathy. TCRdb fed the multiplex PCR reads into MiXCR, producing one record per CDR3 protein. Found here are 300,000 to 400,000 distinct CDR3 sequences, about 20% of them singletons; the top ten hold 49%. Sequencing used blood. The origin of the receptors is a woman aged 50 to 65 with Graves' hyperthyroidism. Each CDR3 is given with its conserved first and last residue. D genes are given only for firm matches. Part of the rows lack a size; the others show once, few, many or a class for expanded clones.

TRBD1 TRBJ1-1 NA TRBV20-1 TGCAGTGCTAGCCCCCTCGACAGGGGTGACACTGAAGCTTTCTTT CSASPLDRGDTEAFF
NA TRBJ2-5 many TRBV28 TGTGCCAGCAGTTTAAAACCAGGGGTCCAGTACTTC CASSLKPGVQYF
TRBD1 TRBJ1-2 NA TRBV4-1 TGCGCCAGCAGCCAAGGACAGGGGGCGCTCGGCTATGGCTACACCTTC CASSQGQGALGYGYTF
NA TRBJ1-1 many TRBV2 TGTGCCGGGGGGGCAGGGCGGAACACTGAAGCTTTCTTT CAGGAGRNTEAFF
TRBD2 TRBJ2-7 few TRBV5-1 TGCGCCAGCAGCTGGGTAGCGGGAGGACCATACGAGCAGTACTTC CASSWVAGGPYEQYF
TRBD1 TRBJ1-5 many TRBV28 TGTGCCAGCCTTGGGGCCAGGACAGGGTTTAGGGAGCCCCAGCATTTT CASLGARTGFREPQHF
NA TRBJ1-5 many TRBV3-1 TGTGCCAGCAGCCGAAACGGGGATCAGCCCCAGCATTTT CASSRNGDQPQHF
TRBD2 TRBJ2-3 many TRBV12-3/TRBV12-4 TGTGCCAGCAGGGGACTAGCGGGAGGCTCAGATACGCAGTATTTT CASRGLAGGSDTQYF
TRBD1 TRBJ1-1 many TRBV5-1 TGCGCCAGCAGCAAACAGGGGGCCTGGAACACTGAAGCTTTCTTT CASSKQGAWNTEAFF
NA TRBJ2-1 many TRBV10-3 TGTGCCATCAGTGAGTCGATAGGGGACAATGAGCAGTTCTTC CAISESIGDNEQFF
NA TRBJ1-4 few TRBV3-1 TGTGCCAGCAGCCAAGATAGTGGACTTAATGAAAAACTGTTTTTT CASSQDSGLNEKLFF
TRBD1 TRBJ1-1 NA TRBV5-1 TGCGCCAGCAGCATCTGGACAGGGGGCTCCACTGAAGCTTTCTTT CASSIWTGGSTEAFF
NA TRBJ2-1 NA TRBV12-3/TRBV12-4 TGTGCCAGCAAGGCCGGCCGGCCCGAGCAGTTCTTC CASKAGRPEQFF
TRBD1 TRBJ1-1 many TRBV20-1 TGCAGTGCTAGACCTCACGGGACAGCTGAAGCTTTCTTT CSARPHGTAEAFF
TRBD2 TRBJ2-5 few TRBV20-1 TGCAGTGCTATTAGCGGGGGGCCCCAAGAGACCCAGTACTTC CSAISGGPQETQYF
NA TRBJ2-7 many TRBV6-1 TGTGCCAGCAACATCGGACAAGGGACCTACGAGCAGTACTTC CASNIGQGTYEQYF
TRBD1 TRBJ2-5 NA TRBV18 TGTGCCAGCTCAACGGGACAGGGATGGGAGACCCAGTACTTC CASSTGQGWETQYF
TRBD1 TRBJ2-5 NA TRBV15 TGTGCCACCAGCAGGGACAGGGGCCAAGAGACCCAGTACTTC CATSRDRGQETQYF
NA TRBJ2-7 NA TRBV28 TGTGCCAGCAGTTCGCAGCCCTCCTACGAGCAGTACTTC CASSSQPSYEQYF
TRBD2 TRBJ2-1 many TRBV12-3/TRBV12-4 TGTGCCAGCGGGACTAGCGGTACCTACGTTGAGCAGTTCTTC CASGTSGTYVEQFF
NA TRBJ1-5 many TRBV7-8 TGTGCCAGCAGCTTAGCCTATAGGGGAGGAGGTCAGCCCCAGCATTTT CASSLAYRGGGQPQHF
NA TRBJ2-5 many TRBV20-1 TGCAGTGCTAGTCCCCTTCAAGAGACCCAGTACTTC CSASPLQETQYF
TRBD1 TRBJ1-2 few TRBV19 TGTGCCAGCGGGACAGGGAACTTGGGCTACACCTTC CASGTGNLGYTF
NA TRBJ2-1 many TRBV3-1 TGTGCCAGCAGCTTGATGCTATCCCTGGTTGAGCAGTTCTTC CASSLMLSLVEQFF
NA TRBJ1-6 few TRBV27 TGTGCCAGCGGGGAGGGGCGGGGTTCACCCCTCCACTTT CASGEGRGSPLHF
TRBD1 TRBJ1-5 few TRBV2 TGTGCCAGCAGTGTGGTAGGGGGCTTGCAGCCCCAGCATTTT CASSVVGGLQPQHF
TRBD1 TRBJ2-1 NA TRBV7-3 TGTGCCAGCAGCGCCGGGCAGGGACAGGGAGGTCTAGCGAACTCCTACAATGAGCAGTTCTTC CASSAGQGQGGLANSYNEQFF
NA TRBJ2-6 few TRBV3-1 TGTGCCAGCAGCTCTCCGCGAGCTGGGGCCAACGTCCTGACTTTC CASSSPRAGANVLTF
NA TRBJ2-7 NA TRBV15 TGTGCCACCAGCAGAGGGACCGAAACCTACGAGCAGTACTTC CATSRGTETYEQYF
NA TRBJ2-5 many TRBV20-1 TGCAGTGCTAGAGATAGGGGAATCTCAGAGACCCAGTACTTC CSARDRGISETQYF
NA TRBJ1-1 once TRBV4-2 TGTGCCAGCAGCCAAGAGTCGCGCCCGGTGGCAGTGACTGAAGCTTTCTTT CASSQESRPVAVTEAFF
NA TRBJ1-6 NA TRBV12-3/TRBV12-4 TGTACCAGCACCCAATCGACAGGTCGAAATTCACCCCTCCACTTT CTSTQSTGRNSPLHF
NA TRBJ2-1 many TRBV12-3/TRBV12-4 TGTGCCAGCAGCCCGCAGGGAGTCTACAATGAGCAGTTCTTC CASSPQGVYNEQFF
NA TRBJ2-5 NA TRBV25-1 TGTGCCAGCAGTGAAGTGGGGTACCAAGAGACCCAGTACTTC CASSEVGYQETQYF
NA TRBJ1-1 few TRBV6-5 TGTGCCAGCAGTTACTCGATAGGGTCCCGGAACACTGAAGCCTTCTTT CASSYSIGSRNTEAFF
NA TRBJ2-3 NA TRBV6-1 TGTGCCAGCACCCCAGGGATCACAGATACGCAGTATTTT CASTPGITDTQYF
NA TRBJ1-1 many TRBV5-1 TGCGCCAGCAGCGCGGAAGTGAACACTGAAGCTTTCTTT CASSAEVNTEAFF
TRBD1 TRBJ1-2 few TRBV4-1 TGCGCCAGCAGCCGTGAGTCCCGGACAGGGGAAGTTGGCTACACCTTC CASSRESRTGEVGYTF
NA TRBJ2-7 many TRBV28 TGTGCCAGCAGTTTGGGGGAAACGTACGAGCAGTACTTC CASSLGETYEQYF
TRBD2 TRBJ2-7 few TRBV20-1 TGCAGTGCTAGAGGCGGGGGCTCCTACGAGCAGTACTTC CSARGGGSYEQYF
NA TRBJ2-6 NA TRBV9 TGTGCCAGCACCCCAGGTAGCTCTGGGGCCAACGTCCTGACTTTC CASTPGSSGANVLTF
NA TRBJ2-7 few TRBV29-1 TGCAGCGTTGTTGAGGGCGTCGGCTCCTACGAGCAGTACTTC CSVVEGVGSYEQYF
TRBD2 TRBJ2-1 few TRBV2 TGTGCCAGCAGTGAGGCTAGCGGGGGGGATCGGTTCTTC CASSEASGGDRFF
NA TRBJ2-3 NA TRBV15 TGTGCCACCAGCAGAGATCGGGTGGCAGATACGCAGTATTTT CATSRDRVADTQYF
TRBD1 TRBJ2-1 many TRBV3-1 TGTGCCAGCAGCCAAGATCTGACAGGGAGAGAGCAGTTCTTC CASSQDLTGREQFF
NA TRBJ2-5 many TRBV30 TGTGCCTGGAGTCCTAAAGCGAAACCAGAGACCCAGTACTTC CAWSPKAKPETQYF
NA TRBJ1-5 few TRBV6-1 TGTGCCCCCAGCATTTGGGGATGGCAGCCCCAGCATTTT CAPSIWGWQPQHF
NA TRBJ2-1 many TRBV5-1 TGCGCCAGCAGCTTGGACAGCCACAATGAGCAGTTCTTC CASSLDSHNEQFF
TRBD2 TRBJ2-3 few TRBV24-1 TGTGCCACCAGTGATTTGGGGACTAGCAGCACAGATACGCAGTATTTT CATSDLGTSSTDTQYF
NA TRBJ2-3 NA TRBV7-9 TGTGCCAGCAGCTTAGCGGGAGCTGGTAGCACAGATACGCAGTATTTT CASSLAGAGSTDTQYF
NA TRBJ2-1 many TRBV3-1 TGTGCCAGCAGCCAAGACTCGCGCGGTTACAATGAGCAGTTCTTC CASSQDSRGYNEQFF
TRBD2 TRBJ2-1 few TRBV10-3 TGTGCCATCAGTGTAGGGACTAGCTCCTACAATGAGCAGTTCTTC CAISVGTSSYNEQFF
NA TRBJ2-1 NA TRBV5-1 TGCGCCAGCAGCTTGGCCTTAGCAGGCAATGAGCAGTTCTTC CASSLALAGNEQFF
NA TRBJ2-5 few TRBV19 TGTGCCAGTAGGCCGGGACCGGCGGTGCAGACCCAGTACTTC CASRPGPAVQTQYF
NA TRBJ1-2 many TRBV12-3/TRBV12-4 TGTGCCAGCAGTTTAGAGTTAGGGGGATATGGCTACACCTTC CASSLELGGYGYTF
NA TRBJ1-6 NA TRBV12-3/TRBV12-4 TGTGCCAGCAGTCCGCCGGGACACCCATCACCCCTCCACTTT CASSPPGHPSPLHF
NA TRBJ2-3 NA TRBV2 TGTGCCAGCAGTGAAGCAGGGGTAGATACGCAGTATTTT CASSEAGVDTQYF
NA TRBJ2-1 many TRBV6-1 TGTGCCAGCAGGGGGGCCTCGGGAAAGCAGTTCTTC CASRGASGKQFF
NA TRBJ2-3 few TRBV5-1 TGCGCCAGCAGCTTGTTGGGACTGCGCACAGATACGCAGTATTTT CASSLLGLRTDTQYF